This note documents a single T cell receptor (beta chain) sequence. In this sample, this clone turned up a few times. There is no known antigen for this receptor. Base qualities are not at hand, and no much larger clone is one base apart. These data belong to a study of cytomegalovirus exposure and HLA in healthy donors (dated by TCRdb to about 2017). In terms of the full investigation: An earlier analysis of approximately 600 of the donors reported about 250 Gb of sequence data and some 120 million unique TCR beta sequences from some 180 million T cells. An early release covering approximately 600 HLA-typed donors comprised about 290 gigabases of sequencing data and around 85 million unique TCR sequences. Among the roughly 390 genotyped donors, more than 70% belonged to the genetic ancestry cluster associated with self-reported Caucasian donors. The aim of the study was to test whether cataloging public T cell receptors could identify signatures of past pathogen exposure. The study used immunosequencing to profile the T cell repertoires of hundreds of subjects and linked those repertoires to cytomegalovirus serostatus. A separate validation cohort of more than 100 different subjects was used in addition to the 666-subject first cohort. To predict cytomegalovirus infection status, the study brought together high-throughput TCR immunosequencing, statistical association of individual TCRs with disease status, and machine learning. In a later analysis, previously published TCR beta repertoires from hundreds of donors were re-analyzed and high-resolution HLA genotyping was added so that TCR occurrence patterns could be studied. The later analysis used no new phenotypic data to find candidate immune exposures, relying instead on TCR beta sequences and their occurrence across donors. An earlier analysis of some 500 of the donors applied high-throughput TCR beta sequencing to assess whether each TCR beta V gene segment acted as functional or pseudogenic. Alongside the repertoire data, information on donor age, sex, ethnicity and CMV serostatus was compiled. Genome-wide SNP genotypes for about 60% of the 666 donors were used in a later genetic analysis, which treated that subset as a discovery cohort. Every repertoire in the discovery cohort had been generated on one and the same sequencing platform. HLA typing included class I and class II loci at four-digit resolution. The number of donors typed differed by locus, with about 620-630 for A, B, C, DRB1 and DQB1, roughly 520 for DQA1, 606 for DPA1, and approximately 470 for DPB1. Because of strong linkage in the cohort, a few DR-DQ haplotypes were treated as single units for association and clustering. Among some 410 genotyped donors of the cohort, an average of about 240,000 unique TCR beta nucleotide sequences was sequenced per donor, of which about 19% were non-productive. Overall study outcomes, separate from this receptor: According to a later genetic analysis, donors in an Asian-associated ancestry cluster had fewer N-insertions in productive TCRs than the approximately 710-donor mean. Roughly 15 rarely observed V segments, including chromosome 9 orphons, were excluded from the earlier analysis of several hundred of the donors because counts were too low. The only immune exposure information available for the cohort was CMV serostatus. Because HLA typing was missing for some donors at each locus, association tests included only the typed subset. A further reported finding was that TCR beta sequences accurately predicted the HLA-A and HLA-B alleles for most subjects in the first cohort. Some IMGT-functional V segments, including TRBV6-2 and TRBV6-3, could not be distinguished by the 87-base-pair reads and were therefore excluded. A later analysis associated 15,000 to 20,000 TCR beta sequences with specific HLA alleles at a false discovery rate of 0.05. Several of the top co-occurrence clusters appeared to be linked to parvovirus B19, influenza, CMV and Epstein-Barr virus, according to a later analysis. A cluster of highly shared sequence variants was judged likely to represent a technical artifact of the sequencing pipeline. The study listed 150 to 200 TCR beta chains as associated with cytomegalovirus. Broadly in line with IMGT annotations, most TCR beta V segments showed up in productive rearrangements about 87% or about 30% of the time in an earlier analysis of around 600 of the donors. The authors suggested that the approach could potentially be generalized to other disease states and immunological phenotypes. According to a later analysis, most CMV-associated TCR beta chains appeared to be HLA-restricted, and the HLA associations seemed to be driven largely by CMV exposure. The presence/absence analyses assumed that sequencing depth was roughly uniform across donors, and that assumption may not be true. In a later analysis, TCR association rates were found to vary across HLA loci, with the most associated TCRs seen for DRB1 alleles and the fewest for HLA-C alleles. Assigning TCR associations to individual alleles was difficult when HLA alleles, especially DR and DQ, strongly co-occurred. A few of the identified cytomegalovirus-associated TCR beta chains were confirmed in vitro to be specific for cytomegalovirus antigens. While some public TCRs were present in many individuals, most TCR sequences turned up only very rarely across donors. Correlated functional status among segregating V segments might reflect linkage disequilibrium, but an unknown experimental factor could not be ruled out. The classifier was reported to diagnose cytomegalovirus status with high specificity and sensitivity in both the original cohort and the validation cohort. A later analysis found that HLA-associated TCR beta chains were more clonally expanded and had lower generation probabilities than equally common non-associated chains. An association between a missense DCLRE1C variant and V-gene and J-gene trimming of TCR beta chains was found in a later genetic analysis and replicated in an independent cohort. The cohort was sequenced for TCR beta chains only, and without alpha or paired-chain data the features that could be detected were limited.

The cohort was made up of 666 healthy bone marrow donors. All cohort members were sampled while nominally healthy, although unrecorded immune exposures were likely present. The donor tested CMV seronegative and was one of the 352 seronegative cohort members. Each donor provided a peripheral blood sample, and peripheral blood mononuclear cells were used for TCR beta sequencing. The Qiagen DNeasy Blood Extraction Kit was used to extract genomic DNA from the blood cell samples. The protocol used for the library was the immunoSEQ multiplex PCR assay. The multiplex PCR relied on a mix of 60 forward primers for TCR Vbeta segments and 13 reverse primers for TCR Jbeta segments. A multiplex PCR assay on genomic DNA amplified the CDR3 region of rearranged TCR beta genes. On the Illumina HiSeq System, the amplified TCR beta libraries were sequenced as 87-base-pair reads. The published analysis was carried out like this. A later analysis tallied 70 million to 100 million unique TCR beta chains across the roughly 610 repertoires, and about 12 million of those chains were shared by two or more donors. To remove PCR and sequencing errors, raw reads were error-corrected and collapsed into unique sequences using a nearest-neighbor algorithm that merged closely related sequences. CDR3 sequences were aligned to IMGT reference sequences to assign V, D and J gene segments. For a sequence to be retained, a match of at least six nucleotides to both a V gene segment and a J gene segment was required. Rearrangements were called productive when the CDR3 lacked stop codons and stayed in frame with V and J; all others were non-productive. CDR3 was defined by IMGT convention, running from the second conserved V-encoded cysteine to the conserved J-encoded phenylalanine. In an earlier analysis of roughly 610 of the donors, sequences lacking an unambiguous match to a single V gene segment were excluded. In an earlier analysis of about 590 of the donors, a V segment was called functional when productive rearrangements were above 56.7%, and segregating when the standard deviation between donors exceeded 5%. A statistical classification framework was built for diagnosing cytomegalovirus status from the catalog of TCR beta chain sequences. In a later analysis, V and J genes were assigned by comparing TCR nucleotide sequences against IMGT/GENE-DB human TR gene sequences. The TCRdist pipeline was used in a later analysis to assign CDR3 sequences and most-parsimonious VDJ recombination scenarios. In a later analysis, each TCR beta chain was defined by its CDR3 amino acid sequence together with its V-gene family, and reads lacking a unique V-gene family were excluded. As a way to deal with suspected cross-contamination and a sequencing artifact, a later analysis dropped hundreds of nucleotide sequences that were highly shared and had low generation probability. In a later analysis, a clonal expansion index for each public chain was calculated from normalized within-repertoire ranks of inferred template counts. In a later analysis, generation probabilities were computed with a VDJ recombination model fitted to out-of-frame rearrangements, and the resulting probabilities were checked against IGoR. In a later analysis, TCR-TCR, TCR-HLA and TCR-CMV co-occurrence was scored with hypergeometric tests, and a repertoire-size bias correction was applied to TCR pairs. False discovery rates were estimated in a later analysis by permuting HLA or CMV assignments 20 times. In a later analysis, co-occurring TCRs were grouped using DBSCAN, and TCRdist sequence similarity was added for clustering within HLA-allele-positive subsets. For co-occurrence clustering, repertoires with fewer than 30,000 or more than 120,000 public chains were excluded, along with 5 or 6 repertoires with anomalous nucleotide sharing. Sourced from immuneACCESS, this table was stored by TCRdb with only in-frame sequences that have V and J called. A share of the clones is absent; for the studies checked, an unresolved V gene accounts for under half, and the remainder has no known explanation. V, J and clone size derive from that table, while D and trimming were established from the DNA sequence. The sample data list 110,000 to 150,000 clones, and 65% to 80% of these were observed just once. Jointly, the top ten make up 1.5% to 2% of the sample.

CDR3 length: 12 amino acids, cysteine to phenylalanine. The retained sequence is limited to the CDR3, 36 bases, with the frame set at the first base. Cut back by 5 bases and 7 bases, the V and J ends lie 8 bases apart. CDR1 MNHEY and CDR2 SMNVEV are derived from the germline V gene (reference sequence). The chain is encoded by TRBV27 joined to TRBJ2-2, with no D gene named confidently. Specimen: PBMCs. The sequence came from a woman in her twenties or thirties in good health and CMV-seronegative. The sequenced DNA is TGTGCCAGCAGTCATCCGCGCGGGGAGCTGTTTTTT. It specifies CASSHPRGELFF.